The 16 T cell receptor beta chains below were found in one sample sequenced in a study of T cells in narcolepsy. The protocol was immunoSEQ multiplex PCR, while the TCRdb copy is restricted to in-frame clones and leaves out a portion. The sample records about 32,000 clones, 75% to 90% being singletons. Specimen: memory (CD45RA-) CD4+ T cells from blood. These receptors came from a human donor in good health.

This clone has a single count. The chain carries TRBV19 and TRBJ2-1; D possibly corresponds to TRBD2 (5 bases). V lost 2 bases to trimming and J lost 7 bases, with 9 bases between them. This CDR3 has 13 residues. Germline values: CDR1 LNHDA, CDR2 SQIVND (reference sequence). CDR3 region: CASSIPGDNEQFF. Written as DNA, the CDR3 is TGTGCCAGTAGTATACCCGGGGATAATGAGCAGTTCTTC.

This CDR3 reads CSARLGGGYTF. DNA of the CDR3: TGCAGTGCTAGATTAGGGGGTGGCTACACCTTC. The genes are TRBV20-1 and TRBJ1-2; tentatively, D is TRBD1 (6 bases). CDR3 size: 11 residues. The V gene lost 2 bases and the J gene lost 7 bases, with 8 bases spanning the gap. The germline V gene has CDR1 DFQATT and CDR2 SNEGSKA (reference sequence).

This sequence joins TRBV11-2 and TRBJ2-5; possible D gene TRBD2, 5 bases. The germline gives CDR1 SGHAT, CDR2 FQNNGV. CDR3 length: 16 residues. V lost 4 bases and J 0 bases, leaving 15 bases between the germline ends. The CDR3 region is CASSSGLHSYQETQYF. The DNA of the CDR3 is TGTGCCAGCAGCTCAGGACTTCACTCCTACCAAGAGACCCAGTACTTC.

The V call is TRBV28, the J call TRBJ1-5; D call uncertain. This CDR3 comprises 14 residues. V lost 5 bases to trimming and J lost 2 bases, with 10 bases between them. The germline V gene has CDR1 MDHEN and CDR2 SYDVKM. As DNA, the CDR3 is TGTGCCAGCAGTCACCGTTTGGGCAATCAGCCCCAGCATTTT. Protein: CASSHRLGNQPQHF.

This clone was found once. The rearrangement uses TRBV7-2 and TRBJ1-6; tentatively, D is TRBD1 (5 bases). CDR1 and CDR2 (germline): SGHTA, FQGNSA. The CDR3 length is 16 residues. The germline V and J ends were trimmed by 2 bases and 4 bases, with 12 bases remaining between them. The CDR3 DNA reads TGTGCCAGCAGCTTAAGCAGGGCGGCTTATAATTCACCCCTCCACTTT. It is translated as CASSLSRAAYNSPLHF.

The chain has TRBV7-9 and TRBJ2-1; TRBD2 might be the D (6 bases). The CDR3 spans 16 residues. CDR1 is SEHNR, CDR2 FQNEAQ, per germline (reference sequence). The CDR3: CATSPSVSVGYNEQFF. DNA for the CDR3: TGTGCTACCTCCCCTAGCGTGTCGGTGGGCTACAATGAGCAGTTCTTC.

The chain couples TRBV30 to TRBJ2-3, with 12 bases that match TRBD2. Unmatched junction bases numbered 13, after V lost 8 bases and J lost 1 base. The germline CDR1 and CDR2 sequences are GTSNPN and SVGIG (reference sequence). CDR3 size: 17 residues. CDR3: CAQDLAGGHLGTDTQYF. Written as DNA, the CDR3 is TGTGCCCAAGACCTAGCGGGGGGGCATTTGGGCACAGATACGCAGTATTTT. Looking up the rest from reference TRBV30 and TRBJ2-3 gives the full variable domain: SQTIHQWPATLVQPVGSPLSLECTVEGTSNPNLYWYRQAAGRGLQLLFYSVGIGQISSEVPQNLSASRPQDRQFILSSKKLLLSDSGFYLCAQDLAGGHLGTDTQYFGPGTRLTVL.

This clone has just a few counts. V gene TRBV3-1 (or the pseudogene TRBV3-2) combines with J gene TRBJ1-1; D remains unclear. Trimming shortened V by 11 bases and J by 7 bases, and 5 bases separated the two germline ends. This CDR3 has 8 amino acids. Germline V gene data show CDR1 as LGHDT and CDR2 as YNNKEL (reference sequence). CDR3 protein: CAEGEAFF. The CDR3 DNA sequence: TGTGCCGAGGGTGAAGCTTTCTTT.

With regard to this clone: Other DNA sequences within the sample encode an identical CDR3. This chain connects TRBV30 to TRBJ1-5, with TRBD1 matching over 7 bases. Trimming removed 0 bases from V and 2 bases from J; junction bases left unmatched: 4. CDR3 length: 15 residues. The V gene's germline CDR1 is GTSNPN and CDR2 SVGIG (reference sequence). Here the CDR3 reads CAWSVSGQGNQPQHF. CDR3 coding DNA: TGTGCCTGGAGTGTCTCAGGACAGGGCAATCAGCCCCAGCATTTT.

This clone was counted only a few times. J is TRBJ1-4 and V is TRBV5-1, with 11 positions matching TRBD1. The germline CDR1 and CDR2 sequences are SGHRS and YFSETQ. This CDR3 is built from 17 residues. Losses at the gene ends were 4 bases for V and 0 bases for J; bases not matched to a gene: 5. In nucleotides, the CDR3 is TGCGCCAGCAGCCCCGGACAGGGGGCAGCAACTAATGAAAAACTGTTTTTT. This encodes CASSPGQGAATNEKLFF.

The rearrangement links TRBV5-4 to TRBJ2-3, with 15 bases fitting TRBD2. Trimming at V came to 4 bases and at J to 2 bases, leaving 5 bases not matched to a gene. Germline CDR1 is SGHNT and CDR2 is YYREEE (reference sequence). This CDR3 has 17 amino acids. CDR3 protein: CASSGLAGGPVTDTQYF. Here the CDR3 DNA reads TGTGCCAGCAGCGGACTAGCGGGGGGGCCAGTCACAGATACGCAGTATTTT.

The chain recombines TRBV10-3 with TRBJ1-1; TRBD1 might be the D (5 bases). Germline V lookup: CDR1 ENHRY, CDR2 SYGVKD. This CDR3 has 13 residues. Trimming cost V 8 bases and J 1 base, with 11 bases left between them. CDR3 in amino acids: CAISTGENTEAFF. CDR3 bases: TGTGCCATCTCCACAGGAGAGAACACTGAAGCTTTCTTT.

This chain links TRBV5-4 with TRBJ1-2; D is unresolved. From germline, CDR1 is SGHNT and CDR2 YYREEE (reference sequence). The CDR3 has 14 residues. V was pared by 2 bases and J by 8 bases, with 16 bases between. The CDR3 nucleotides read TGTGCCAGCAGCTTCGCGGCATCGAGGAGGGGCTACACCTTC. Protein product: CASSFAASRRGYTF.

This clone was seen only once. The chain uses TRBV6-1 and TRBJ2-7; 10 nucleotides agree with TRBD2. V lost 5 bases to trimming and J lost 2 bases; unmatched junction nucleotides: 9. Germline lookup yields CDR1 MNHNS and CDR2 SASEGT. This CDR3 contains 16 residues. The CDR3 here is CASSKGGAGGTYEQYF. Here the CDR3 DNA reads TGTGCCAGCAGTAAAGGGGGAGCGGGGGGGACCTACGAGCAGTACTTC.

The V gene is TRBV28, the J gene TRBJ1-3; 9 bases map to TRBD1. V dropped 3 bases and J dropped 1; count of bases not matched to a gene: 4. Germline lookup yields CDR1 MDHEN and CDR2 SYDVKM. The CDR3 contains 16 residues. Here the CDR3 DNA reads TGTGCCAGCAGTTTCGGGACAGGGAGATCTGGAAACACCATATATTTT. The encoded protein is CASSFGTGRSGNTIYF.

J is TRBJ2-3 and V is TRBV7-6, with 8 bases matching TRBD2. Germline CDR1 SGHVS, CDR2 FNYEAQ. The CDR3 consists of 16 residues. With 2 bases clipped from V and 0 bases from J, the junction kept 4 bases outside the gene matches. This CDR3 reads CASSLSAGGSTDTQYF. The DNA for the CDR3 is TGTGCCAGCAGCTTATCGGCGGGGGGAAGCACAGATACGCAGTATTTT.